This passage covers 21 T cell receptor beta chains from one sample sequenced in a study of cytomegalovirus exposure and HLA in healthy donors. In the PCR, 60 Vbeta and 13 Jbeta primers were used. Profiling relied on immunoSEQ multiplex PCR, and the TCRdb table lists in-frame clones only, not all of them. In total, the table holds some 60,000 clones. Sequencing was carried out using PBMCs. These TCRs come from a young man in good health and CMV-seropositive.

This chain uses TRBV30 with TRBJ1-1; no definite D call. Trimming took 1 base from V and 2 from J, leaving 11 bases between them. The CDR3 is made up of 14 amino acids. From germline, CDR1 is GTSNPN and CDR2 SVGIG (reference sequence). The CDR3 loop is CAWSAQVGNTEAFF. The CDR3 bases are TGTGCCTGGAGTGCCCAGGTAGGCAACACTGAAGCTTTCTTT. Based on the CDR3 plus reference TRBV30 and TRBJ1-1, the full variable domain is SQTIHQWPATLVQPVGSPLSLECTVEGTSNPNLYWYRQAAGRGLQLLFYSVGIGQISSEVPQNLSASRPQDRQFILSSKKLLLSDSGFYLCAWSAQVGNTEAFFGQGTRLTVV.

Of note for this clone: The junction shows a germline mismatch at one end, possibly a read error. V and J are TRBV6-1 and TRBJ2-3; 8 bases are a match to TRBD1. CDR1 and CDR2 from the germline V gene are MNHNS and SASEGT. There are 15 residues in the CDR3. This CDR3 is CVSSEQGESTDTQYF. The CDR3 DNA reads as TGTGTCAGCAGTGAACAGGGGGAGAGCACAGATACGCAGTATTTT.

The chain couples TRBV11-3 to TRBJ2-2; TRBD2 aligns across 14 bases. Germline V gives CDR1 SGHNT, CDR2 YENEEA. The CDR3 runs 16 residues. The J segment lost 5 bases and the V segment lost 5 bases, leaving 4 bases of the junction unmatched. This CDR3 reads CASSLRTSGRTGELFF. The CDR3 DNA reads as TGTGCCAGCAGCCTCCGGACTAGCGGGAGGACCGGGGAGCTGTTTTTT.

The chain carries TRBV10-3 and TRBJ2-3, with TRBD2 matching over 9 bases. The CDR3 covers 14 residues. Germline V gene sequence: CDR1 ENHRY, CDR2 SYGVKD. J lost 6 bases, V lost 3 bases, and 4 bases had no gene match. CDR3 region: CAISDDSGSDTQYF. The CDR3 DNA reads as TGTGCCATCAGTGATGATAGCGGGAGTGATACGCAGTATTTT.

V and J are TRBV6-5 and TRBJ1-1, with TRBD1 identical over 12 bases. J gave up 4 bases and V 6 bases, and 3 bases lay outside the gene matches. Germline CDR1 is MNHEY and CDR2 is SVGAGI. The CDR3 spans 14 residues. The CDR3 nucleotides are TGTGCCAGCAGGGGACAGGGGGCGGGCACTGAAGCTTTCTTT. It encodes CASRGQGAGTEAFF.

The CDR3 is CASSPVGRFINASNQPQHF. The DNA for the CDR3 is TGTGCCAGCTCACCAGTCGGCAGGTTTATAAACGCTAGCAATCAGCCCCAGCATTTT. The rearrangement links TRBV18 to TRBJ1-5; D ambiguous. Germline V gene data show CDR1 as KGHSH and CDR2 as LQKENI. CDR3 length equals 19 residues. Trimming cost V 2 bases and J 0 bases, with 20 bases left between them.

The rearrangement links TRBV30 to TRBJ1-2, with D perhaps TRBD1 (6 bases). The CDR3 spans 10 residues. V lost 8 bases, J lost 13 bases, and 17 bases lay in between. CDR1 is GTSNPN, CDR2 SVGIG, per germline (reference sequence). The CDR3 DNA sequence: TGTGCCGGGGATACAGGGTCCTTCACCTTC. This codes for CAGDTGSFTF. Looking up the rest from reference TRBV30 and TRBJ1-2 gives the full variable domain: SQTIHQWPATLVQPVGSPLSLECTVEGTSNPNLYWYRQAAGRGLQLLFYSVGIGQISSEVPQNLSASRPQDRQFILSSKKLLLSDSGFYLCAGDTGSFTFGSGTRLTVV.

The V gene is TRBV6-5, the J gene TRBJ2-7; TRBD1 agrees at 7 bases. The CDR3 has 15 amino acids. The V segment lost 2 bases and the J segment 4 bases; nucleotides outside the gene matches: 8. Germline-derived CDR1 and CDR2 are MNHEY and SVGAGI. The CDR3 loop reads CASSYRGQGDYEQYF. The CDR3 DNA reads TGTGCCAGCAGTTACCGAGGGCAGGGGGATTACGAGCAGTACTTC.

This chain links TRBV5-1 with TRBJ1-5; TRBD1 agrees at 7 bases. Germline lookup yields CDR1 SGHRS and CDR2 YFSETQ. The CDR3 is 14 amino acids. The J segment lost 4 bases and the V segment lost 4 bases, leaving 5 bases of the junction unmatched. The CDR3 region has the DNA TGCGCCAGCAGCCCGGGACAGCAAAATCAGCCCCAGCATTTT. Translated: CASSPGQQNQPQHF.

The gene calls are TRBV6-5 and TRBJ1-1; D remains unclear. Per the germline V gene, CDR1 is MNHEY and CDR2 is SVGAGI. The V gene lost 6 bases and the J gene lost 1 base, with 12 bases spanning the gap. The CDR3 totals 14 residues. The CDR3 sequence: CASSPPAGNTEAFF. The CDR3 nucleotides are TGTGCCAGCAGCCCCCCGGCAGGGAACACTGAAGCTTTCTTT.

CDR3 nucleotide sequence: TGTGCCAGCTCACCAGGCGGGGGGGGTTACAATGAGCAGTTCTTC. Residues: CASSPGGGGYNEQFF. The gene calls are TRBV18 and TRBJ2-1; 9 bases match TRBD2. CDR1 and CDR2 (germline): KGHSH, LQKENI. The junction had 3 bases not matched to a gene; V was cut back by 2 bases and J by 4 bases. CDR3 length: 15 residues.

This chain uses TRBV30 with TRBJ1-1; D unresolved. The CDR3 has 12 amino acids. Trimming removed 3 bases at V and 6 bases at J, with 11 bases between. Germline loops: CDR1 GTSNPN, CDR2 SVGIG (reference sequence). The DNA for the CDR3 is TGTGCCTGGAGAACGGTTAGCGCTGAAGCTTTCTTT. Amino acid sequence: CAWRTVSAEAFF.

The CDR3 region has the DNA TGTGCCAGCAGCCGAGCCTACGAGCAGTACTTC. Translation gives CASSRAYEQYF. The gene calls are TRBV11-2 and TRBJ2-7; D call uncertain. CDR1 is SGHAT and CDR2 is FQNNGV in the germline V gene. This CDR3 spans 11 amino acids. V lost 5 bases, J lost 2 bases, and 4 bases lay in between.

CDR3 sequence (DNA): TGTGCCAGCAGTGAAGTGACAGGGAATTCACCCCTCCACTTT. Amino acid sequence: CASSEVTGNSPLHF. V usage is TRBV6-1 and J usage is TRBJ1-6, with TRBD1 matching over 7 bases. V lost 1 base to trimming and J lost 7 bases; unmatched junction nucleotides: 1. This CDR3 is 14 amino acids long. Germline V lookup: CDR1 MNHNS, CDR2 SASEGT.

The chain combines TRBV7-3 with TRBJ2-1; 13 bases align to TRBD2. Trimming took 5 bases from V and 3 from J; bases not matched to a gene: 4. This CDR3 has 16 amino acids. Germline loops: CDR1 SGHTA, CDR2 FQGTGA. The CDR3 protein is CASSQGTSGIYNEQFF. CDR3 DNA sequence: TGTGCCAGCAGCCAGGGGACTAGCGGGATCTACAATGAGCAGTTCTTC.

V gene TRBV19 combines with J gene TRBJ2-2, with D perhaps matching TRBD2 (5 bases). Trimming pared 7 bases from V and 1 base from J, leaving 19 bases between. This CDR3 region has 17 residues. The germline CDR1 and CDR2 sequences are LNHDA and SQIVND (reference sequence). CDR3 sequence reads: CASTWTGSLENTGELFF. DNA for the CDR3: TGTGCCAGTACCTGGACTGGAAGTCTCGAGAACACCGGGGAGCTGTTTTTT.

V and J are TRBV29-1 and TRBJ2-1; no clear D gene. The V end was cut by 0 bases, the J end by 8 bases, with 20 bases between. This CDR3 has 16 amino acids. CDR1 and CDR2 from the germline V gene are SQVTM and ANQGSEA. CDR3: CSVEDFENRPSDEQFF. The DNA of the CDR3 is TGCAGCGTTGAAGATTTTGAGAACCGCCCCAGCGATGAGCAGTTCTTC.

For the CDR3, the DNA is TGTGCCAGCAGCTTAGACAGAGACACTGAAGCTTTCTTT. It codes for CASSLDRDTEAFF. The rearrangement uses TRBV7-9 and TRBJ1-1, with D unclear. Germline assignment: CDR1 SEHNR and CDR2 FQNEAQ (reference sequence). The CDR3 sequence is 13 residues long. V lost 1 base to trimming and J lost 3 bases, with 6 bases between them.

The CDR3 loop is CAWRLGGNTEAFF. The DNA for the CDR3 is TGTGCCTGGAGGTTAGGAGGGAACACTGAAGCTTTCTTT. The chain recombines TRBV30 with TRBJ1-1; no reliable D call. Germline lookup yields CDR1 GTSNPN and CDR2 SVGIG (reference sequence). The V gene lost 3 bases and the J gene lost 1 base, with 9 bases spanning the gap. The CDR3 is made up of 13 amino acids.

As DNA, the CDR3 is TGTGCCGGGAACCCCGGACAGGGTTGGACAGATACGCAGTATTTT. Translated, it gives CAGNPGQGWTDTQYF. V usage is TRBV30 and J usage is TRBJ2-3; 8 nucleotides line up with TRBD1. The CDR3 is made up of 15 amino acids. V gave up 8 bases and J gave up 3 bases; unmatched junction bases: 13. Germline CDR1 and CDR2: GTSNPN and SVGIG (reference sequence). Based on the CDR3 plus reference TRBV30 and TRBJ2-3, the full variable domain is SQTIHQWPATLVQPVGSPLSLECTVEGTSNPNLYWYRQAAGRGLQLLFYSVGIGQISSEVPQNLSASRPQDRQFILSSKKLLLSDSGFYLCAGNPGQGWTDTQYFGPGTRLTVL.

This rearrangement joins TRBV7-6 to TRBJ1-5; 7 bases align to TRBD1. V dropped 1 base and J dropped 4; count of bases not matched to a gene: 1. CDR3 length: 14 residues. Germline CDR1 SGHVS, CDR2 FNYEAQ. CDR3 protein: CASSLGQGNQPQHF. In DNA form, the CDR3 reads TGTGCCAGCAGCTTAGGACAGGGAAATCAGCCCCAGCATTTT. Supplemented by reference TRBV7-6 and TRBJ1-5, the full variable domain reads GAGVSQSPRYKVTKRGQDVALRCDPISGHVSLYWYRQALGQGPEFLTYFNYEAQQDKSGLPNDRFSAERPEGSISTLTIQRTEQRDSAMYRCASSLGQGNQPQHFGDGTRLSIL.